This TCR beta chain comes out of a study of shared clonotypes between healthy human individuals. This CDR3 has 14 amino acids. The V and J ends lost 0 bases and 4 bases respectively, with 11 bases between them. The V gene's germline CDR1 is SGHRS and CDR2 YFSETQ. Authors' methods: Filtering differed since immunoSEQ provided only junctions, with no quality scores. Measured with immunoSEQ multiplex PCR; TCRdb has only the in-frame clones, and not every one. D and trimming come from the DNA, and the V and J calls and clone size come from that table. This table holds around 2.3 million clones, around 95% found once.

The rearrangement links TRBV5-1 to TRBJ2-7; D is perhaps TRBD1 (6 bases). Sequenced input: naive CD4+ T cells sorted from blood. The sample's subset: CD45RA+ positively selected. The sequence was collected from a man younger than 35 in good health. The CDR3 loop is CASSLDRDKYEQYF. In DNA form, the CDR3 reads TGCGCCAGCAGCTTGGACAGGGACAAGTACGAGCAGTACTTC.